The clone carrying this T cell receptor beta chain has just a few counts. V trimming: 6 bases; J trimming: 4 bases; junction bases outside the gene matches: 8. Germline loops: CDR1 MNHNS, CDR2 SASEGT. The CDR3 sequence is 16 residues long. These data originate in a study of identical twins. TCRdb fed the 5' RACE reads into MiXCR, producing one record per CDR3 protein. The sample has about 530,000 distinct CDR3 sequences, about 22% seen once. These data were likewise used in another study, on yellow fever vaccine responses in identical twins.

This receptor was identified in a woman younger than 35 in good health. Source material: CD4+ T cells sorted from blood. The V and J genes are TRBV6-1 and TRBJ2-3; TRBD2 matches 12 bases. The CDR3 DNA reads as TGTGCCAGCAGACAGACTAGCGGGAGTTACGCAGATACGCAGTATTTT. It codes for CASRQTSGSYADTQYF.